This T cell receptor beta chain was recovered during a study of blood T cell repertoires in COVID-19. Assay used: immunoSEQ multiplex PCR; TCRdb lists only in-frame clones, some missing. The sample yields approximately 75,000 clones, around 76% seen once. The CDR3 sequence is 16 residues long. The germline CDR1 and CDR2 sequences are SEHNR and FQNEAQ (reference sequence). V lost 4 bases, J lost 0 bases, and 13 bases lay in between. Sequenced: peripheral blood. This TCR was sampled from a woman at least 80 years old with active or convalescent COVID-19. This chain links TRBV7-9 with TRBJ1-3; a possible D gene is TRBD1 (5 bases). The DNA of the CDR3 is TGTGCCAGCAGCTCCTACGACAGTCGCTCTGGAAACACCATATATTTT. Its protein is CASSSYDSRSGNTIYF.